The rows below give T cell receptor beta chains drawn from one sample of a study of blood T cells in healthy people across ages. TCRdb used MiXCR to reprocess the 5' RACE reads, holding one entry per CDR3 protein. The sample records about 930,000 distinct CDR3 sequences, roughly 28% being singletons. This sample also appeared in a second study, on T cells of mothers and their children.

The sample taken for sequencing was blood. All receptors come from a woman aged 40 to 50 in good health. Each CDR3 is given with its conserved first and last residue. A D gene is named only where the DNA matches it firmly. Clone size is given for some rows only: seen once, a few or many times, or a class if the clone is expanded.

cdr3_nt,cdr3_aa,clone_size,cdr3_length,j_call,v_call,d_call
TGCGCCAGCAGCCATTTATACCGGACTAGCGGCCAAGAGACCCAGTACTTC,CASSHLYRTSGQETQYF,few,17,TRBJ2-5,TRBV4-1,TRBD2
TGCGCCAGCAGCTTGGAGACTAGCGCGAGCTCCTACGAGCAGTACTTC,CASSLETSASSYEQYF,-,16,TRBJ2-7,TRBV5-1,TRBD2
TGTGCCAGCAGCTTAGGACTAGCGGGGGCTCCCTACGAGCAGTACTTC,CASSLGLAGAPYEQYF,many,16,TRBJ2-7,TRBV7-2,TRBD2
TGTGCCAGCAGCCCCAATTGGGACCAGCAGTTCTTC,CASSPNWDQQFF,-,12,TRBJ2-1,TRBV9,-
TGTGCCAGCTCACCCGGACTGCGGTCGGATGGCTACACCTTC,CASSPGLRSDGYTF,-,14,TRBJ1-2,TRBV18,-
TGTGCCAGCAGCACAGGGGGCGGCCGTGGCTACACCTTC,CASSTGGGRGYTF,few,13,TRBJ1-2,TRBV27,TRBD1
TGTGCCAGCAGTGCCGGGACAGATAATGAAAAACTGTTTTTT,CASSAGTDNEKLFF,few,14,TRBJ1-4,TRBV12-3/TRBV12-4,TRBD1
TGTGCCACCAGCGGAAAGGGACAGCTCAACGAGCAGTACTTC,CATSGKGQLNEQYF,many,14,TRBJ2-7,TRBV15,TRBD1
TGTGCCAGCAGTTATATGGGGGGGTTGGGAAATGAGCAGTACTTC,CASSYMGGLGNEQYF,-,15,TRBJ2-5,TRBV6-2/TRBV6-3,TRBD2
TGTGCCAGCAGTTCTAGCCATCAGCCCCAGCATTTT,CASSSSHQPQHF,many,12,TRBJ1-5,TRBV28,-
TGCGCCAGCAGCCACCCCGGGACTAGCGGGGGCGATGAGCAGTTCTTC,CASSHPGTSGGDEQFF,few,16,TRBJ2-1,TRBV4-3,TRBD2
TGTGCCAGCCGGTTAACTGACCGGGGAACTTTCTTT,CASRLTDRGTFF,once,12,TRBJ1-1,TRBV28,-